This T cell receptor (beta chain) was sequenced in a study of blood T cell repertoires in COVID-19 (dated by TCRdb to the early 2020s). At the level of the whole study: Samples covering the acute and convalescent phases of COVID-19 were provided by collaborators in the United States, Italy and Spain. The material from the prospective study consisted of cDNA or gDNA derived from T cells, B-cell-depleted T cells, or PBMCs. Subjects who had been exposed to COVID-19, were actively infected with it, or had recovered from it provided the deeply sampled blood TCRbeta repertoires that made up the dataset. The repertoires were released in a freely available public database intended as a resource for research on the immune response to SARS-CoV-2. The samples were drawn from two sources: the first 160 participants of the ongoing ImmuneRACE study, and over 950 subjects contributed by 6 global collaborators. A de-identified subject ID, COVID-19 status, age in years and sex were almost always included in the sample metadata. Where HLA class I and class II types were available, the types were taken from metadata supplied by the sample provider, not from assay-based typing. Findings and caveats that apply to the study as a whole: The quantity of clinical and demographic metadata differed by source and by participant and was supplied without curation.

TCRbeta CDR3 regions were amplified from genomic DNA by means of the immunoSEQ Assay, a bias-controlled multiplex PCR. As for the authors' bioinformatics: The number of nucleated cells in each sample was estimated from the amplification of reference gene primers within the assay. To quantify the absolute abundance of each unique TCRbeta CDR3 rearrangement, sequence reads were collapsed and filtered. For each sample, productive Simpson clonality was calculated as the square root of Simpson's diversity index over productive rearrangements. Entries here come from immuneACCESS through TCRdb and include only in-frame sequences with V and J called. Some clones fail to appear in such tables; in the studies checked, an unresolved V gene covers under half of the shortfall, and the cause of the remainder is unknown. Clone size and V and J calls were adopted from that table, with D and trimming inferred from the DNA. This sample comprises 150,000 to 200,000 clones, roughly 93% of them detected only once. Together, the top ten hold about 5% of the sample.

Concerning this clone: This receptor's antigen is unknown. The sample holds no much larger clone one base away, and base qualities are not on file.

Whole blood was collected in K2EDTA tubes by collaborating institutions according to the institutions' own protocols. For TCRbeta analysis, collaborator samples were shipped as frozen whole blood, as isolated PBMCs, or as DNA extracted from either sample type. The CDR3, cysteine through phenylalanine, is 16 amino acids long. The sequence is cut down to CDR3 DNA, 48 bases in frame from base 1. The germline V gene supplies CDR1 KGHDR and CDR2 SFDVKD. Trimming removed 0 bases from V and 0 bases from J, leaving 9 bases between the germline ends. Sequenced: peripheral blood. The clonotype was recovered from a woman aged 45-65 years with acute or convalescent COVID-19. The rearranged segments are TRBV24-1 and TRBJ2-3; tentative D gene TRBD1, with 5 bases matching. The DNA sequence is TGTGCCACCAGTGATTTGGACAGCCCTAGCACAGATACGCAGTATTTT. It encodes CATSDLDSPSTDTQYF.